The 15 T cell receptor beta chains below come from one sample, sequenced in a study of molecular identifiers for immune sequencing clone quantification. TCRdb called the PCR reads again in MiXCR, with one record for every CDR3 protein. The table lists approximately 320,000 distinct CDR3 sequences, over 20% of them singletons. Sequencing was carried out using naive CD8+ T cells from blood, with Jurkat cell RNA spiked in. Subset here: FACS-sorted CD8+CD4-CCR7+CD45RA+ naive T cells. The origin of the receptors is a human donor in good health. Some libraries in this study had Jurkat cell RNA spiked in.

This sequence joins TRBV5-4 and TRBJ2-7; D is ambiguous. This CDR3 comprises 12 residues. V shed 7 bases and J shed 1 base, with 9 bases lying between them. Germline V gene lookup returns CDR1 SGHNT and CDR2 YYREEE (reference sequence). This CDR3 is CASSATSYEQYF. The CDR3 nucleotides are TGTGCCAGCTCGGCTACATCCTACGAGCAGTACTTC.

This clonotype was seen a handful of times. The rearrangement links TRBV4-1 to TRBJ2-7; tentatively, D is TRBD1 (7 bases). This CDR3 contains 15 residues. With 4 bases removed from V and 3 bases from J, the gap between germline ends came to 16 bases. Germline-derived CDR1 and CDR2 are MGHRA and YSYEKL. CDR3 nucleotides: TGCGCCAGCAGCCGAGGAGGGGGCGCCATCTACGAGCAGTACTTC. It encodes CASSRGGGAIYEQYF.

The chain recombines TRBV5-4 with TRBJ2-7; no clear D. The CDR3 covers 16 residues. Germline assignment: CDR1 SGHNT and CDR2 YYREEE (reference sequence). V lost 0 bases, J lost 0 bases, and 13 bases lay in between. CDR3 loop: CASSLANELSSYEQYF. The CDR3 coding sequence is TGTGCCAGCAGCTTGGCGAACGAGTTGAGCTCCTACGAGCAGTACTTC.

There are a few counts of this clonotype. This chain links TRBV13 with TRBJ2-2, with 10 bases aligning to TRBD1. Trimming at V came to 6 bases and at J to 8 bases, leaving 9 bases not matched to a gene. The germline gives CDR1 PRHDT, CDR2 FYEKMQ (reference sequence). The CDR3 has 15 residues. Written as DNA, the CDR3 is TGTGCCAGCAGTCAAACCGGGACAGGGGTTGGGGAGCTGTTTTTT. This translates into CASSQTGTGVGELFF.

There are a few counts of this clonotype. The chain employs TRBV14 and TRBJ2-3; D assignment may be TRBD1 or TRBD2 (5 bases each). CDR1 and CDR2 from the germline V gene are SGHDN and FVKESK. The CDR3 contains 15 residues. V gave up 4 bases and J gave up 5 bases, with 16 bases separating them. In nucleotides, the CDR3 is TGTGCCAGCAGCCTGCGGGCCGGGACCCGAGATACGCAGTATTTT. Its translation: CASSLRAGTRDTQYF.

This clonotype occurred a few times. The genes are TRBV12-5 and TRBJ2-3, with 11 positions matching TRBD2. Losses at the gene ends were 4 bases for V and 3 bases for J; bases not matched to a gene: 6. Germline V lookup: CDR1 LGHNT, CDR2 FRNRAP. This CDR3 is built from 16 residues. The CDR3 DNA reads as TGTGCTAGTGGTTCCCTAGCGGGAGGCAGTACAGATACGCAGTATTTT. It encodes CASGSLAGGSTDTQYF.

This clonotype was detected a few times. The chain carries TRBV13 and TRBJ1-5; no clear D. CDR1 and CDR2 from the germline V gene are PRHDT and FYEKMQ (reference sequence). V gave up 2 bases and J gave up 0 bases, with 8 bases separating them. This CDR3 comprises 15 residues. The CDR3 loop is CASSLSETSNQPQHF. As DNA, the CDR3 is TGTGCCAGCAGCTTATCAGAGACTAGCAATCAGCCCCAGCATTTT.

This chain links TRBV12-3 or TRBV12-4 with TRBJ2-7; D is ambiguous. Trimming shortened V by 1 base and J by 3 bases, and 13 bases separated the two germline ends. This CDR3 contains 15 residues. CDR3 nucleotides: TGTGCCAGCAGTTTAGGCCTAATAGGGTTCTACGAGCAGTACTTC. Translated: CASSLGLIGFYEQYF.

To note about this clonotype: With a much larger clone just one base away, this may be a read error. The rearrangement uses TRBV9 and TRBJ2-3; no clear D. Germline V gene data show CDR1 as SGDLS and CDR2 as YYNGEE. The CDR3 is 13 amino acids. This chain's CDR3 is CAGSSSWADTQYF. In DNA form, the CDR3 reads TGTGCCGGCAGCTCCTCGTGGGCAGATACGCAGTATTTT.

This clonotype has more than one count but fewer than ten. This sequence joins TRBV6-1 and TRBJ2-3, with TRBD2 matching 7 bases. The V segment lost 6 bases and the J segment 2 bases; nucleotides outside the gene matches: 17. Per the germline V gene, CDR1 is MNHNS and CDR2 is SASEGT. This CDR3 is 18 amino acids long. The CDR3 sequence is CASSRRGRSGDHTDTQYF. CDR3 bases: TGTGCCAGCAGCCGAAGGGGTAGGAGCGGGGATCACACAGATACGCAGTATTTT.

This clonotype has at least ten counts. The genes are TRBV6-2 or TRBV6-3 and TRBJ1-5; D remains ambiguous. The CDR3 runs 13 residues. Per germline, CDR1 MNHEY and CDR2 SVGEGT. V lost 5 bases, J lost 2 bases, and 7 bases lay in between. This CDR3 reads CASSPLGNQPQHF. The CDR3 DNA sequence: TGTGCCAGCAGTCCCCTGGGCAATCAGCCCCAGCATTTT.

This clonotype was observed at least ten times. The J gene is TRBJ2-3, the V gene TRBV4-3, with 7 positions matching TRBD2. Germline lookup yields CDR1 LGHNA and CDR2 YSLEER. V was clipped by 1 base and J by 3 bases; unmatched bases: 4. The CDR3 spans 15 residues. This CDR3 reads CASSQGGGRTDTQYF. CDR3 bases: TGCGCCAGCAGCCAAGGGGGCGGGAGAACAGATACGCAGTATTTT.

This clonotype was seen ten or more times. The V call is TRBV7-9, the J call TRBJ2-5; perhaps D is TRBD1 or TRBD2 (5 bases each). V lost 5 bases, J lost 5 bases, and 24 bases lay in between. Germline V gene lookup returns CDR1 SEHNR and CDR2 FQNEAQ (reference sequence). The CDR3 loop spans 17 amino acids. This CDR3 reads CASSQTPGRSREETQYF. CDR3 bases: TGTGCCAGCAGCCAAACCCCGGGACGGAGCCGCGAGGAGACCCAGTACTTC.

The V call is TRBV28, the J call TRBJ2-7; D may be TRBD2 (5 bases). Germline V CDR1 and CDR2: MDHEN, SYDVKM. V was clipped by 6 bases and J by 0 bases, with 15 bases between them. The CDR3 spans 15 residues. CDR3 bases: TGTGCCAGCAGCTTGGGAGTGGCTTTCTCCTACGAGCAGTACTTC. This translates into CASSLGVAFSYEQYF.

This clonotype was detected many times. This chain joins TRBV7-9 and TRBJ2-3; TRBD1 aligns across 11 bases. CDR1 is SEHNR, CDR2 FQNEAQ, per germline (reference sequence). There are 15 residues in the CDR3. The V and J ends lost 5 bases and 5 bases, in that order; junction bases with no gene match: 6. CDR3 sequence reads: CASSTGQGALDTQYF. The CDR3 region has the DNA TGTGCCAGCAGCACCGGACAGGGGGCTTTAGATACGCAGTATTTT.